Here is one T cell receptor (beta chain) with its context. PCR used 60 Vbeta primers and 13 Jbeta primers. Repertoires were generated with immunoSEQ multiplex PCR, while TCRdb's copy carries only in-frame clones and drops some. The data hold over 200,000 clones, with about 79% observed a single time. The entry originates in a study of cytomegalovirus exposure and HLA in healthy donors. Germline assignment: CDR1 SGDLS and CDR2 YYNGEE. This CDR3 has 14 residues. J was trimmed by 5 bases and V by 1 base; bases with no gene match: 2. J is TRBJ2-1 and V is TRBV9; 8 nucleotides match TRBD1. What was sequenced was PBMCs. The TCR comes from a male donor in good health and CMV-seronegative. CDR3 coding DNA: TGTGCCAGCAGCGTACAGGGGGCCGACAATGAGCAGTTCTTC. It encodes CASSVQGADNEQFF.